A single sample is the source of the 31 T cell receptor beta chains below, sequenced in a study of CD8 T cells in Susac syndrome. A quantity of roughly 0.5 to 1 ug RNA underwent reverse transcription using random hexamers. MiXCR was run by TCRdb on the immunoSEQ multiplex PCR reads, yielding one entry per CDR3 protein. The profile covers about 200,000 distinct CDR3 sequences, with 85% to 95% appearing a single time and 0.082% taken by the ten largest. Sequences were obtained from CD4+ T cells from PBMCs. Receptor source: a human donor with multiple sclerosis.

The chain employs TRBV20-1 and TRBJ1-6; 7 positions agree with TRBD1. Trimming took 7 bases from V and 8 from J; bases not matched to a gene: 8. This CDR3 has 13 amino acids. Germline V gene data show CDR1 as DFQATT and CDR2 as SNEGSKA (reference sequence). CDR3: CSVSRDRYSPLHF. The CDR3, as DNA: TGCAGTGTTAGCCGGGACAGATATTCACCCCTCCACTTT.

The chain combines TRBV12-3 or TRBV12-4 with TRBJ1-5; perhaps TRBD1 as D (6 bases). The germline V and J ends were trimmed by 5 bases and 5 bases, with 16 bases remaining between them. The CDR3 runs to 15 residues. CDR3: CASSRQGSNDQPQHF. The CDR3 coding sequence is TGTGCCAGCAGTCGGCAGGGGTCCAACGATCAGCCCCAGCATTTT.

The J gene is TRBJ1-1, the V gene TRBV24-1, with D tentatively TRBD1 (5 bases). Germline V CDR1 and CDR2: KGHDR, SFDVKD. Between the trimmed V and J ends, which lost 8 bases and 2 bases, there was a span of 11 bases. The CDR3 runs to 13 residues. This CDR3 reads CATKEGANTEAFF. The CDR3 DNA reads TGTGCCACCAAAGAAGGGGCAAACACTGAAGCTTTCTTT.

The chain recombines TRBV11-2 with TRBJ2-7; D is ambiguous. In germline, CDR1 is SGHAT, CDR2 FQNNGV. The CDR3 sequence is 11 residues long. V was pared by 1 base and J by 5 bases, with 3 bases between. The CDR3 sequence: CASSLVHEQYV. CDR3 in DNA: TGTGCCAGCAGCTTAGTCCACGAGCAGTACGTC.

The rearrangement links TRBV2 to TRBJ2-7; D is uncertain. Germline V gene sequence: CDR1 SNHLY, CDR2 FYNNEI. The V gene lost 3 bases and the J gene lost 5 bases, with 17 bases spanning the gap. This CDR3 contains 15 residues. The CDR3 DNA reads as TGTGCCAGCAGTGATGGATCAGGAAATCTTCACGAGCAGTACTTC. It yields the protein CASSDGSGNLHEQYF.

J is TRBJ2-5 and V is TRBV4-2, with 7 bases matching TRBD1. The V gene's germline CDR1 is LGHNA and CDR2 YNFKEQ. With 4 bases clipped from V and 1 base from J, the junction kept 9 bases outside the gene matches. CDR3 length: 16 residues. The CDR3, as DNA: TGTGCCAGCAGCCCTCCCGGCCGGGACAGCCAAGAGACCCAGTACTTC. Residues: CASSPPGRDSQETQYF.

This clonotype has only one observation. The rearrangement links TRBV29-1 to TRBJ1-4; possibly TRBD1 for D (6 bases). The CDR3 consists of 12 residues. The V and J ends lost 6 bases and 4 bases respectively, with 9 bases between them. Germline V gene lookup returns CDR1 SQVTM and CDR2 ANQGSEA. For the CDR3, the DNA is TGCAGCGTCCGGACAGATAATGAAAAACTGTTTTTT. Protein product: CSVRTDNEKLFF.

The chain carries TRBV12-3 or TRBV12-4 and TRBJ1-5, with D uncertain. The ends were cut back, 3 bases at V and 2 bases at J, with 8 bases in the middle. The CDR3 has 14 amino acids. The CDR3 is CASSFSGGNQPQHF. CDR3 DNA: TGTGCCAGCAGTTTCTCGGGAGGCAATCAGCCCCAGCATTTT.

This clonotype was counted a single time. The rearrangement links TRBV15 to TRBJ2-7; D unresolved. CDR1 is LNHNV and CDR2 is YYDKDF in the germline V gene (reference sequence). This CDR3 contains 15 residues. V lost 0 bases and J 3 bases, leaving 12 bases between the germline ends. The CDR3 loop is CATSRDRPRHYEQYV. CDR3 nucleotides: TGTGCCACCAGCAGAGACCGGCCTCGCCACTACGAGCAGTACGTC.

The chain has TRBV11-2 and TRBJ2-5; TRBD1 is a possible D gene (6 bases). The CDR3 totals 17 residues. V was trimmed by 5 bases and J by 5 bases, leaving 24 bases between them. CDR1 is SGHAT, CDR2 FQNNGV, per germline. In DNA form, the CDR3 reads TGTGCCAGCAGCCTATCCCCCTGGGGGCAGGGTGACGAGACCCAGTACTTC. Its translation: CASSLSPWGQGDETQYF.

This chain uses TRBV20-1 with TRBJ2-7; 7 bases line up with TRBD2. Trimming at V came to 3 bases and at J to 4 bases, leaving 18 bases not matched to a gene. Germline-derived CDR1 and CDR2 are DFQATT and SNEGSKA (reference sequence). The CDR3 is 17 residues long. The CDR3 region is CSASTPRGRGGLYEQYF. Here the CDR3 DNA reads TGCAGTGCTAGTACGCCCAGAGGCCGCGGGGGTTTGTACGAGCAGTACTTC.

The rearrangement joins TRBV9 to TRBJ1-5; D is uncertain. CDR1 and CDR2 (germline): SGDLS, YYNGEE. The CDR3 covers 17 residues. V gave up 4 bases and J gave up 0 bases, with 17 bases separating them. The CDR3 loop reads CASSSAPGLHSNQPQHF. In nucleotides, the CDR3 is TGTGCCAGCAGCTCCGCCCCCGGACTTCATAGCAATCAGCCCCAGCATTTT.

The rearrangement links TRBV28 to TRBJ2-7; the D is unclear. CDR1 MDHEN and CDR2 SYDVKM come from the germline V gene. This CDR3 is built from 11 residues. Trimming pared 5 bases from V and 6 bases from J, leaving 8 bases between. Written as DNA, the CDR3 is TGTGCCAGCAGTGGCGCTGCCGAGCAGTACGTC. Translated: CASSGAAEQYV.

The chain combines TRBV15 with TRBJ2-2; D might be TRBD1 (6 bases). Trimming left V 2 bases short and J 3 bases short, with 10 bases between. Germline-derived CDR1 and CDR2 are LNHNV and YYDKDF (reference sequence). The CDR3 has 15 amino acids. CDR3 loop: CATSRIAGDTGELFF. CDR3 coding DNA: TGTGCCACCAGCAGAATAGCAGGGGACACCGGGGAGCTGTTTTTT.

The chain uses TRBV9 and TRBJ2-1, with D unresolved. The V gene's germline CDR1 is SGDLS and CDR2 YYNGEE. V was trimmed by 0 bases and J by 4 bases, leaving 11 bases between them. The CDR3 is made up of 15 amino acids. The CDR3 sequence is CASSVAPREYNEQFF. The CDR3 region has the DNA TGTGCCAGCAGCGTAGCACCGAGAGAATACAATGAGCAGTTCTTC.

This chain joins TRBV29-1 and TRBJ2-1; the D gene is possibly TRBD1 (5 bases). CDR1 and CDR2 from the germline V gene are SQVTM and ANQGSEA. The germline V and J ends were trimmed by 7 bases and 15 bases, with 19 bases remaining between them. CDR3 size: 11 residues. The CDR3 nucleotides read TGCAGCGCCGAAGGGGAAAGCCGGCCGTTCTTC. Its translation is CSAEGESRPFF.

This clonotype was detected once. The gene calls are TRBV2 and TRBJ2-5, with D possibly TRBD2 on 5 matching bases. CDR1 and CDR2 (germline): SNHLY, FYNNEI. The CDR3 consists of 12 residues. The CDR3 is CAAAALGETQYF. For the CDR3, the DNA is TGTGCGGCCGCGGCACTAGGGGAGACCCAGTACTTC.

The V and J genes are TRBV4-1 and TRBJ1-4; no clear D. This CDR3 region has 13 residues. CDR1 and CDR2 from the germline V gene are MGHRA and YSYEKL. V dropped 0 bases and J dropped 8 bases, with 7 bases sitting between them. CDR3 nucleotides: TGCGCCAGCAGCCAAGATGATCACGAAAAACTGTTTTTT. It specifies CASSQDDHEKLFF.

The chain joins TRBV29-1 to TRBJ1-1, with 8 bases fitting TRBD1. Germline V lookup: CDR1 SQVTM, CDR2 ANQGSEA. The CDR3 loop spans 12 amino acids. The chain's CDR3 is CSTGGENTEAFF. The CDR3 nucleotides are TGCAGTACAGGGGGGGAGAACACTGAAGCTTTCTTT.

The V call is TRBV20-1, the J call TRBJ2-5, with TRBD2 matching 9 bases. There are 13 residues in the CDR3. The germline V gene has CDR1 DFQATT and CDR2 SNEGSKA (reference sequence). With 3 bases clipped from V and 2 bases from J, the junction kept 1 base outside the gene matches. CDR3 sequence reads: CSARTSGQETQYF. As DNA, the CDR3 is TGCAGTGCTAGGACTAGCGGACAAGAGACCCAGTACTTC.

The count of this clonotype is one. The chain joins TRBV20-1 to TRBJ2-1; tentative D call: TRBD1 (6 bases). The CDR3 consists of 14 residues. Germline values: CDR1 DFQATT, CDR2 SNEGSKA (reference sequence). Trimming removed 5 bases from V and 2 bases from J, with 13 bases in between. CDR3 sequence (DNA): TGCAGTGCTCCAGGGGTGGGGCCCTACAATGAGCAGTTCTTC. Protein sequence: CSAPGVGPYNEQFF.

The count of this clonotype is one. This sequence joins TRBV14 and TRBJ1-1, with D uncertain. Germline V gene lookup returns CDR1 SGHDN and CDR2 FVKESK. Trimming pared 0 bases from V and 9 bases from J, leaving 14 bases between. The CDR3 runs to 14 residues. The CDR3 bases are TGTGCCAGCAGCCAAGAAGGGTACAAAGAAAAAGCTTTCTTT. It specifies CASSQEGYKEKAFF.

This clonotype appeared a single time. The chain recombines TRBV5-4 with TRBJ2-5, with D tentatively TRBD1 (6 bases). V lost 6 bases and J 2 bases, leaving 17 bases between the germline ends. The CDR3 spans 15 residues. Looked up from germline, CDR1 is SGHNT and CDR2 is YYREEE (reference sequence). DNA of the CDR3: TGTGCCAGCACCATCGGTAGGGGACAACAAGAGACCCAGTACTTC. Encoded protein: CASTIGRGQQETQYF.

The CDR3 reads CASRRRAGEKLFF. The CDR3 DNA sequence: TGTGCCAGCCGTCGAAGGGCGGGAGAAAAACTGTTTTTT. The chain employs TRBV12-3 or TRBV12-4 and TRBJ1-4; D gene ambiguous. V lost 8 bases and J lost 8, with 15 bases in between. CDR3 length: 13 residues.

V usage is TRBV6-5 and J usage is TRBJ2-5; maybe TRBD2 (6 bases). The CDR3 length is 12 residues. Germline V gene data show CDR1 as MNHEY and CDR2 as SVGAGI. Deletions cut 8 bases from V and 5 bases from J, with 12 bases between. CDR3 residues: CASADYRETQYF. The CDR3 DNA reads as TGTGCCAGCGCGGACTATCGGGAGACCCAGTACTTC.

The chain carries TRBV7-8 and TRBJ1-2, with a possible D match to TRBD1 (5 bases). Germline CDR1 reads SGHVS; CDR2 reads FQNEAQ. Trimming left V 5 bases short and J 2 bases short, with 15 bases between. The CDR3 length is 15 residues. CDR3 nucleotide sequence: TGTGCCAGCAGCCCGACCTCAGGGAGCAACTATGGCTACACCTTC. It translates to CASSPTSGSNYGYTF. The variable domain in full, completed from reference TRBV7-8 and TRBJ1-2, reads GAGVSQSPRYKVAKRGQDVALRCDPISGHVSLFWYQQALGQGPEFLTYFQNEAQLDKSGLPSDRFFAERPEGSVSTLKIQRTQQEDSAVYLCASSPTSGSNYGYTFGSGTRLTVV.

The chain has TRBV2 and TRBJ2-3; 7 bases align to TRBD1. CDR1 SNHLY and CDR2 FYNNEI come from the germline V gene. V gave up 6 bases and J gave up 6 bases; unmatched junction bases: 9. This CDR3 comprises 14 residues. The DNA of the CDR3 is TGTGCCAGCAGGACAGGGTTGGGGGTTGATACGCAGTATTTT. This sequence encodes CASRTGLGVDTQYF.

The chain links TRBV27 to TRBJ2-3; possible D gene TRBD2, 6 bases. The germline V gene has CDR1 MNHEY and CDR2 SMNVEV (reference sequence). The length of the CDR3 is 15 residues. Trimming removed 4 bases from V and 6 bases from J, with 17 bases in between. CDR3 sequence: CASSSRDSLTDTQYF. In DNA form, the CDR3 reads TGTGCCAGCAGTTCTCGGGACTCCCTGACGGATACGCAGTATTTT.

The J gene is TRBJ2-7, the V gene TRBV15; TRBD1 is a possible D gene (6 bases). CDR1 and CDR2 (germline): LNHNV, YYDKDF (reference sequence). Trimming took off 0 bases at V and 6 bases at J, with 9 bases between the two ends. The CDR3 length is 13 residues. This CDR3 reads CATSRDRGSEQYF. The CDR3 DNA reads TGTGCCACCAGCAGAGACAGGGGCTCCGAGCAGTACTTC.

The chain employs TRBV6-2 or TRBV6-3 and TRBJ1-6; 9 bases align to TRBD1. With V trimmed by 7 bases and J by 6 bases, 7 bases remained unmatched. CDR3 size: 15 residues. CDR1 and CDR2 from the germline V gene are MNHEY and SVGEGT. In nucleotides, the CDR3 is TGTGCCAGCAACGCCTTGACAGGGGGTAATTCACCCCTCCACTTT. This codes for CASNALTGGNSPLHF.

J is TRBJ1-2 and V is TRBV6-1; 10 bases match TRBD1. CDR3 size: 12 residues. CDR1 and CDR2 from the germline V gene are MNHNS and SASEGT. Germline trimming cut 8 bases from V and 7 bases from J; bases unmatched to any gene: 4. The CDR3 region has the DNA TGTGCCAGCGGGGGACAGGGGCTTGGCTACACCTTC. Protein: CASGGQGLGYTF.